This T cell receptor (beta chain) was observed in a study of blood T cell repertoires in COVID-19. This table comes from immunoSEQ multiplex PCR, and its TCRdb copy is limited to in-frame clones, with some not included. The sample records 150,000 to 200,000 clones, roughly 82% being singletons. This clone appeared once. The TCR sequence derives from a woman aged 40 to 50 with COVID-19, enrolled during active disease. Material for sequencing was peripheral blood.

This chain's CDR3 is CASSPNSNQPQHF. DNA for the CDR3: TGTGCCAGCAGTCCCAATAGCAATCAGCCCCAGCATTTT. This chain uses TRBV12-3 or TRBV12-4 with TRBJ1-5, with D unclear. There are 13 residues in the CDR3. Trimming took 5 bases from V and 0 from J, leaving 5 bases between them.